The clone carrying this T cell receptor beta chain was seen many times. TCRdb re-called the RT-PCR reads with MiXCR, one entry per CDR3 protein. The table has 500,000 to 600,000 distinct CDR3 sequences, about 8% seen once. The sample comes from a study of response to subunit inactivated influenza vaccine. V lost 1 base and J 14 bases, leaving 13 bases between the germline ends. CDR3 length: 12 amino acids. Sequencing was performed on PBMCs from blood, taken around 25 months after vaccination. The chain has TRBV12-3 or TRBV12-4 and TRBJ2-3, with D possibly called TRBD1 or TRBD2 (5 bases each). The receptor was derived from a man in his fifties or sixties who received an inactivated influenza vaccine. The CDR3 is CASSLGDRLRYF. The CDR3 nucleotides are TGTGCCAGCAGTTTAGGGGACCGTTTGAGGTATTTT.